The present T cell receptor (beta chain) was sequenced within a study of T cell responses to AZD1222 COVID-19 vaccine. Sequencing used immunoSEQ multiplex PCR; TCRdb keeps in-frame clones, though not all of them. The sample holds roughly 51,000 clones; 80% to 90% are singletons and the top ten take 6.5% to 8.5%. The sample here was peripheral blood, taken 28 days after the second AZD1222 dose. This TCR was recovered from an adult who received the AZD1222 COVID-19 vaccine.

CDR3 amino acids: CASSQRWGPSGRYNGELFF. The CDR3 DNA reads TGCGCCAGCAGCCAAAGGTGGGGTCCTAGCGGGAGATATAACGGGGAGCTGTTTTTT. The chain recombines TRBV4-1 with TRBJ2-2, with 10 bases lining up with TRBD2. V lost 2 bases to trimming and J lost 7 bases; unmatched junction nucleotides: 16. The CDR3 contains 19 residues. Germline-derived CDR1 and CDR2 are MGHRA and YSYEKL.